The source of this T cell receptor (beta chain) is a study of blood T cell repertoires in COVID-19. Overall study: The origin of the acute and convalescent COVID-19 samples was the United States, Italy and Spain. Sources were T cells, B-cell-depleted T cells, or PBMCs; the material itself was cDNA or gDNA.

Seattle's enrolled individuals joined amid active infection and were then monitored longitudinally. TCRdb keeps only in-frame clones here, not all; method: immunoSEQ multiplex PCR. The data show roughly 250,000 clones, roughly nine tenths seen once. CDR3 length equals 15 residues. V dropped 5 bases and J dropped 4 bases, with 15 bases sitting between them. Per germline, CDR1 SGHNT and CDR2 YYREEE (reference sequence). This clonotype originated in a woman under 40 with COVID-19, enrolled during active disease. Sample: peripheral blood. The chain links TRBV5-4 to TRBJ2-2; TRBD2 is a possible D gene (6 bases). CDR3 region: CASRWGLIGTGELFF. CDR3 DNA sequence: TGTGCCAGCAGATGGGGACTGATAGGCACCGGGGAGCTGTTTTTT.